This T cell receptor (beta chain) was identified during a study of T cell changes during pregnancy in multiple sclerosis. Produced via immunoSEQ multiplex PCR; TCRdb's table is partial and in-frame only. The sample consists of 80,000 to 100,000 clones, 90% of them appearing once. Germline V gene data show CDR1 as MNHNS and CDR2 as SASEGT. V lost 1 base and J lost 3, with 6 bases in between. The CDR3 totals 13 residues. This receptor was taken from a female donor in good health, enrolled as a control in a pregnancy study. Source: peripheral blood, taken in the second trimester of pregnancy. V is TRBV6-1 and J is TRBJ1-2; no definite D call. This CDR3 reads CASSEGRDYGYTF. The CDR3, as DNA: TGTGCCAGCAGTGAAGGGAGGGACTATGGCTACACCTTC.